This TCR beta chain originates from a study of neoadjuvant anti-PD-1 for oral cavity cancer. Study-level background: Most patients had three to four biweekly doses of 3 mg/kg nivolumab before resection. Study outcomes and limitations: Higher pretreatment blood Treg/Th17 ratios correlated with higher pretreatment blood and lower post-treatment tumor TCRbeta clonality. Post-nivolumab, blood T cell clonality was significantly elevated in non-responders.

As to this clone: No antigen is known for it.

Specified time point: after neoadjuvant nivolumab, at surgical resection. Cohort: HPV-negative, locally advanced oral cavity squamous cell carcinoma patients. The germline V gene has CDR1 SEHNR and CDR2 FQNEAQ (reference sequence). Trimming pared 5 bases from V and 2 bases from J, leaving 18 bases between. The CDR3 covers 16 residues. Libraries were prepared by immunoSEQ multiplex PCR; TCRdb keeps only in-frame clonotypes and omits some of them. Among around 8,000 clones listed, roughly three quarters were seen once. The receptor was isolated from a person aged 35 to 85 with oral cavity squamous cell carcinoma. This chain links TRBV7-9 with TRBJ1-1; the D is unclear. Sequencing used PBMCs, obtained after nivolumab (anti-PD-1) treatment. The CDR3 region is CASSPLSGLGNTEAFF. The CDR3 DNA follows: TGTGCCAGCAGCCCCCTTAGCGGGCTAGGAAACACTGAAGCTTTCTTT.